These T cell receptor beta chains were read from a single sample in a study of cytomegalovirus exposure and HLA in healthy donors. Sequencing was performed with immunoSEQ multiplex PCR; in TCRdb, only in-frame clones are kept and a portion is missing. The sample holds 140,000 to 150,000 clones, 70% seen once. The sample was PBMCs. These receptors all come from a woman in her fifties or sixties in good health and CMV-seropositive. Each CDR3 is given with its conserved first and last residue. Fields, in order: CDR3 length, D gene, clone size, J gene, V gene, CDR3 DNA, CDR3 protein. The D gene is left open where the match is weak. Only part of the rows carry a size: once, few, many, or a class if the clone is expanded.

>14|TRBD1|.|TRBJ1-4|TRBV6-1
TGTGCCAGCAGTGAAGCCGGGACAGTAGAAAAACTGTTTTTT
CASSEAGTVEKLFF
>15|.|.|TRBJ1-2|TRBV28
TGTGCCAGCAGAATCGACCCCGGACAGCGCTATGGCTACACCTTC
CASRIDPGQRYGYTF
>14|TRBD1|.|TRBJ1-1|TRBV2
TGTGCCTCAACTCAGGGACAGGGGAGCACTGAAGCTTTCTTT
CASTQGQGSTEAFF
>13|TRBD2|.|TRBJ2-5|TRBV28
TGTGCCAGCAGTTTTAGCGGGAGGCCGACCCAGTACTTC
CASSFSGRPTQYF
>14|.|few|TRBJ1-2|TRBV2
TGTGCCAGCAGTGAAGAGGGACTGCGCTATGGCTACACCTTC
CASSEEGLRYGYTF
>13|.|.|TRBJ1-2|TRBV19
TGTGCCAGTAGTATGGGTGCAGAGCGGGGCTACACCTTC
CASSMGAERGYTF
>14|.|.|TRBJ1-2|TRBV28
TGTGCCAGCAGTCCCGGGGGAGCTAACTATGGCTACACCTTC
CASSPGGANYGYTF
>16|.|few|TRBJ1-1|TRBV10-3
TGTGCCATCACCGCCCGGGAGGGGGGAATGAACACTGAAGCTTTCTTT
CAITAREGGMNTEAFF
>15|.|.|TRBJ1-1|TRBV10-3
TGTGCCATCAGTGAGAGCAGGGAAATGAACACTGAAGCTTTCTTT
CAISESREMNTEAFF
>13|.|.|TRBJ2-7|TRBV5-1
TGCGCCAGCAGCCTGAGGGATGGATACGAGCAGTACTTC
CASSLRDGYEQYF
>13|.|.|TRBJ1-1|TRBV9
TGTGCCAGCAGCAGCTATAAGAACACTGAAGCTTTCTTT
CASSSYKNTEAFF
>13|.|few|TRBJ1-4|TRBV21-1
TGTGCCAGCCAGGACAGTAAGGATGAAAAACTGTTTTTT
CASQDSKDEKLFF
>13|TRBD1|.|TRBJ2-5|TRBV6-1
TGTGCCAGCACCCTGACAGGGCGCGAGACCCAGTACTTC
CASTLTGRETQYF
>14|TRBD1|.|TRBJ1-4|TRBV27
TGTGCCAGCAGGATGGACAGGGTTAATGAAAAACTGTTTTTT
CASRMDRVNEKLFF
>13|TRBD1|.|TRBJ2-7|TRBV10-3
TGTGCCATCAGCTCCGGGACAGTTGGCGAGCAGTACTTC
CAISSGTVGEQYF
>17|.|.|TRBJ2-6|TRBV28
TGTGCCAGCAGTCCTCACCTGGGGGGAGCTGGGGCCAACGTCCTGACTTTC
CASSPHLGGAGANVLTF
>11|.|once|TRBJ2-3|TRBV30
TGTGCCTGGGGGACATCCAACCCGCAGTATTTT
CAWGTSNPQYF
>15|.|few|TRBJ1-1|TRBV7-8
TGTGCCAGCAGCTCTCAGACAATAATGAACACTGAAGCTTTCTTT
CASSSQTIMNTEAFF
>13|.|.|TRBJ2-7|TRBV9
TGTGCCAGCAGCGTAGGACCGACGGGGGAGCAGTACTTC
CASSVGPTGEQYF
>17|TRBD1|.|TRBJ1-1|TRBV27
TGTGCCAGCAGTTTGAAACAGGGGGGTATTTTGGACACTGAAGCTTTCTTT
CASSLKQGGILDTEAFF
>14|.|.|TRBJ1-1|TRBV7-9
TGTGCCAGCAGCCACGGACAACTTAACACTGAAGCTTTCTTT
CASSHGQLNTEAFF
>16|.|.|TRBJ2-1|TRBV9
TGTGCCAGCAGCGTAGCTGAGGCGGTTTCCTACAATGAGCAGTTCTTC
CASSVAEAVSYNEQFF
>13|TRBD1|few|TRBJ1-1|TRBV10-2
TGCGCCATGAGGGACAGGGGAGGCACTGAAGCTTTCTTT
CAMRDRGGTEAFF
>15|TRBD1|once|TRBJ1-1|TRBV5-4
TGTGCCAGCAGCCCACGGGGACAGCTAAACACTGAAGCTTTCTTT
CASSPRGQLNTEAFF
>12|TRBD2|.|TRBJ2-7|TRBV6-5
TGTGCCAGCGGGAGGGCGGCCCACGAGCAGTACTTC
CASGRAAHEQYF
>14|TRBD1|.|TRBJ1-5|TRBV6-5
TGTGCCAGCAGGGACAGGGGGCTCAATCAGCCCCAGCATTTT
CASRDRGLNQPQHF
>14|.|.|TRBJ2-1|TRBV5-8
TGTGCCAGCAGCCTACTAGGGACCTACAATGAGCAGTTCTTC
CASSLLGTYNEQFF
>15|TRBD2|.|TRBJ2-7|TRBV5-1
TGCGCCAGCAGCCCAGAGGGCGGGAGGTCCCACGAGCAGTACTTC
CASSPEGGRSHEQYF
>15|TRBD1|.|TRBJ1-1|TRBV5-1
TGCGCCAGCAGCTGGGACAGGGGGCGTTCATTCGGAGCTTTCTTT
CASSWDRGRSFGAFF
>14|.|.|TRBJ1-4|TRBV5-1
TGCGCCAGCAGCGACATCGCAACTAATGAAAAACTGTTTTTT
CASSDIATNEKLFF
>15|.|.|TRBJ1-5|TRBV6-1
TGTGCCAGCAGGGGTTCGGGGGGCGCCGATCAGCCCCAGCATTTT
CASRGSGGADQPQHF
>16|TRBD2|.|TRBJ2-3|TRBV9
TGTGCCAGCAGCGTAGGGGCTAGCGGGAGCGGAGATACGCAGTATTTT
CASSVGASGSGDTQYF